This is a list of T cell receptor beta chains from one sample in a study of T cell responses to AZD1222 COVID-19 vaccine. The protocol was immunoSEQ multiplex PCR, while the TCRdb copy is restricted to in-frame clones and leaves out a portion. The table lists 160,000 or so clones, approximately 91% of them singletons. The specimen comprised peripheral blood, sampled on day 0 of AZD1222 vaccination. The receptors come from an adult in good health. Both conserved end residues are part of each CDR3. A D gene is named only where the DNA matches it firmly. Part of the rows lack a size; the others show once, few, many or a class for expanded clones.

cdr3_nt cdr3_aa clone_size j_call v_call d_call
TGCAGCGTAGTCAAGGGACAGGGGCATAATCAGCCCCAGCATTTT CSVVKGQGHNQPQHF NA TRBJ1-5 TRBV29-1 TRBD1
TGTGCCAGCAGCTGGGGGCCGGGGGTCTCCTATAATTCACCCCTCCACTTT CASSWGPGVSYNSPLHF NA TRBJ1-6 TRBV7-2 NA
TGCGCCAGCAGCCAAGAACATCACGGACAGGGGGCTATAACTAACTATGGCTACACCTTC CASSQEHHGQGAITNYGYTF NA TRBJ1-2 TRBV4-3 TRBD1
TGTGCCAGCAGAACAGGGGGCGCGTTCATCTATGGCTACACCTTC CASRTGGAFIYGYTF once TRBJ1-2 TRBV28 TRBD1
TGCGCCAGCAGCTGGTCTGGGGGGTCCACAGATACGCAGTATTTT CASSWSGGSTDTQYF NA TRBJ2-3 TRBV5-1 NA
TGTGCCAGCAGTGATTCGACGGGGCTCGGCTACACCTTC CASSDSTGLGYTF NA TRBJ1-2 TRBV2 NA
TGCGCCAGCAGCCAAGATGTGCGGGGAAGAGGTCAGCCCCAGCATTTT CASSQDVRGRGQPQHF NA TRBJ1-5 TRBV4-3 NA
TGTGCCAGCAGTTTATTCGGGGGAGGAAGTACAGATACGCAGTATTTT CASSLFGGGSTDTQYF NA TRBJ2-3 TRBV28 NA
TGCGCCAGCAGTGCAGGTTCAGGGGTTGAGCAGTACTTC CASSAGSGVEQYF once TRBJ2-7 TRBV10-2 NA
TGTGCCATCAAGGGCGGTGCGGGCACCGGGGAGCTGTTTTTT CAIKGGAGTGELFF NA TRBJ2-2 TRBV10-3 NA
TGTGCCTGGAGTTTCGGTGGGGCAAGTGGCTACACCTTC CAWSFGGASGYTF NA TRBJ1-2 TRBV30 NA
TGTGCCAGCAGCCCCACAGGGGTCGTCCCCTACGAGCAGTACTTC CASSPTGVVPYEQYF NA TRBJ2-7 TRBV9 TRBD1
TGTGCCAGCAGCCGCGGACAGTCGCGCAATCAGCCCCAGCATTTT CASSRGQSRNQPQHF NA TRBJ1-5 TRBV7-9 NA
TGTGCCAGCAGCGGACTAGCGGGCGACTCCTACGAGCAGTACTTC CASSGLAGDSYEQYF NA TRBJ2-7 TRBV7-9 TRBD2
TGTGCCAGCAGTCCAACCTATGACGGAGGAGGGACTGAAGCTTTCTTT CASSPTYDGGGTEAFF few TRBJ1-1 TRBV28 NA
TGTGCCAGCAGTGACGGTGGTTCACCCCTCCACTTT CASSDGGSPLHF once TRBJ1-6 TRBV6-1 NA
TGTGCCAGCAGACAGGGAACGGAATCACCCCTCCACTTT CASRQGTESPLHF NA TRBJ1-6 TRBV11-2 NA
TGTGCCAGCTCACCTGGAACAGGGGGTATCACAGATACGCAGTATTTT CASSPGTGGITDTQYF NA TRBJ2-3 TRBV18 TRBD1
TGTGCCAGCAGCGCGGCCACCGGGGAGCTGTTTTTT CASSAATGELFF NA TRBJ2-2 TRBV9 NA
TGTGCCAGCAGCCTCGAATTGTACGCCGGGGAGCTGTTTTTT CASSLELYAGELFF NA TRBJ2-2 TRBV4-2 NA
TGTGCCACCGGTAGCGGGGCGTACAATGAGCAGTTCTTC CATGSGAYNEQFF NA TRBJ2-1 TRBV24-1 TRBD2
TGTGCCAGCAGTGAACTAGCGGGGGCCCAAGAGACCCAGTACTTC CASSELAGAQETQYF NA TRBJ2-5 TRBV6-1 TRBD2
TGTGCCAGCAGCCCCAGACGGGCCTACCTCTACGAGCAGTACTTC CASSPRRAYLYEQYF few TRBJ2-7 TRBV5-6 NA
TGTGCCAGCAGCCAAGCCGCAGGATTAGCGGGGGAGGGAGGCAATGAGCAGTTCTTC CASSQAAGLAGEGGNEQFF NA TRBJ2-1 TRBV14 TRBD2
TGCGCCAGCAGCCGGAACTACGAGCAGTACTTC CASSRNYEQYF NA TRBJ2-7 TRBV5-1 NA